The 16 T cell receptor beta chains below all came from one sample that was sequenced in a study of control samples from healthy donors and cancer patients. The protocol was immunoSEQ multiplex PCR, while the TCRdb copy is restricted to in-frame clones and leaves out a portion. The sample holds tens of thousands of clones, roughly 89% seen once. The sample taken for sequencing was blood. These receptors all come from a young man in good health.

The rearrangement links TRBV11-2 to TRBJ2-1; no definite D call. V was trimmed by 1 base and J by 0 bases, leaving 10 bases between them. In germline, CDR1 is SGHAT, CDR2 FQNNGV. The CDR3 contains 16 residues. CDR3 in amino acids: CASSLAKGSSYNEQFF. The CDR3 nucleotides are TGTGCCAGCAGCTTAGCGAAGGGAAGCTCCTACAATGAGCAGTTCTTC.

The rearrangement joins TRBV5-1 to TRBJ2-2; 10 positions agree with TRBD2. CDR1 is SGHRS and CDR2 is YFSETQ in the germline V gene. The V and J ends lost 2 bases and 4 bases, in that order; junction bases with no gene match: 5. The length of the CDR3 is 16 residues. The CDR3 nucleotides are TGCGCCAGCAGCTTTGGTGCTAGCGGGGGCACCGGGGAGCTGTTTTTT. Amino acids: CASSFGASGGTGELFF. The entire variable domain, with the rest obtained from reference TRBV5-1 and TRBJ2-2, is as follows: KAGVTQTPRYLIKTRGQQVTLSCSPISGHRSVSWYQQTPGQGLQFLFEYFSETQRNKGNFPGRFSGRQFSNSRSEMNVSTLELGDSALYLCASSFGASGGTGELFFGEGSRLTVL.

The gene calls are TRBV12-3 or TRBV12-4 and TRBJ2-3; perhaps D is TRBD1 or TRBD2 (5 bases each). Trimming stripped 8 bases from V and 7 bases from J, with 13 bases between. The CDR3 length is 12 residues. This chain's CDR3 is CASSGPGNTQYF. The CDR3 DNA reads as TGTGCCAGCTCAGGGCCGGGAAATACGCAGTATTTT.

For the CDR3, the DNA is TGTGCCTGCCTTCCTCAGACAGGGGGAATTACTGAAGCTTTCTTT. Protein: CACLPQTGGITEAFF. The V and J genes are TRBV30 and TRBJ1-1; TRBD1 matches 9 bases. The ends lost 6 bases at V and 5 bases at J; junction bases unmatched: 13. The CDR3 has 15 residues. In germline, CDR1 is GTSNPN, CDR2 SVGIG (reference sequence).

This sequence joins TRBV9 and TRBJ2-3; TRBD2 is a possible D gene (6 bases). The germline V gene has CDR1 SGDLS and CDR2 YYNGEE. V was trimmed by 2 bases and J by 0 bases, leaving 16 bases between them. This CDR3 comprises 17 residues. The CDR3 DNA reads as TGTGCCAGCAGCGTTGAGACTAGTTACTCTAGCACAGATACGCAGTATTTT. Translated: CASSVETSYSSTDTQYF.

The chain recombines TRBV6-5 with TRBJ2-6; no clear D gene. The CDR3 spans 15 residues. The germline V gene has CDR1 MNHEY and CDR2 SVGAGI. The V gene lost 0 bases and the J gene lost 1 base, with 4 bases spanning the gap. CDR3 region: CASSYSQSGANVLTF. CDR3 nucleotides: TGTGCCAGCAGTTACTCACAGTCTGGGGCCAACGTCCTGACTTTC.

V usage is TRBV9 and J usage is TRBJ1-6; D is perhaps TRBD1 (6 bases). The CDR3 loop spans 16 amino acids. Trimming cost V 0 bases and J 8 bases, with 15 bases left between them. CDR1 and CDR2 from the germline V gene are SGDLS and YYNGEE. The CDR3 protein is CASSVAAVDSYSPLHF. The CDR3 nucleotides are TGTGCCAGCAGCGTAGCTGCGGTGGACAGTTATTCACCCCTCCACTTT.

The V call is TRBV28, the J call TRBJ2-7, with TRBD1 matching over 10 bases. Germline loops: CDR1 MDHEN, CDR2 SYDVKM. The ends lost 5 bases at V and 3 bases at J; junction bases unmatched: 1. The CDR3 has 13 amino acids. This CDR3 reads CASSGTGDYEQYF. Here the CDR3 DNA reads TGTGCCAGCAGTGGGACAGGGGACTACGAGCAGTACTTC.

V usage is TRBV5-4 and J usage is TRBJ2-7, with TRBD2 identical over 12 bases. CDR3 length: 16 amino acids. Germline V CDR1 and CDR2: SGHNT, YYREEE (reference sequence). Trimming at V came to 6 bases and at J to 5 bases, leaving 12 bases not matched to a gene. The CDR3: CASNLIPGLAGDEQYF. CDR3 DNA: TGTGCCAGCAACTTAATCCCGGGACTAGCGGGTGACGAGCAGTACTTC.

The rearrangement uses TRBV5-6 and TRBJ1-4, with 8 positions matching TRBD1. The CDR3 is 18 amino acids. The junction had 19 bases not matched to a gene; V was cut back by 5 bases and J by 7 bases. CDR1 and CDR2 (germline): SGHDT, YYEEEE. The CDR3 DNA follows: TGTGCCAGCAGACGTACGAGACAGGGGAGAATGAGGTCTGAAAAACTGTTTTTT. It translates to CASRRTRQGRMRSEKLFF.

This clone was counted a few times. The J gene is TRBJ2-2, the V gene TRBV6-5, with TRBD1 identical over 7 bases. This CDR3 region has 14 residues. Looked up from germline, CDR1 is MNHEY and CDR2 is SVGAGI. V lost 4 bases and J lost 6; bases outside the gene matches: 5. The CDR3 region is CASSFDRVSGELFF. The CDR3 bases are TGTGCCAGCAGTTTCGACAGGGTCTCCGGGGAGCTGTTTTTT.

CDR3: CASSPGTGSNEKLFF. CDR3 nucleotides: TGTGCCAGCAGCCCCGGGACAGGATCTAATGAAAAACTGTTTTTT. The J gene is TRBJ1-4, the V gene TRBV7-9; 8 bases align to TRBD1. The CDR3 totals 15 residues. CDR1 is SEHNR, CDR2 FQNEAQ, per germline (reference sequence). The trim removed 5 bases at V and 3 bases at J, leaving 5 bases unmatched.

V is TRBV6-5 and J is TRBJ2-2, with D possibly being TRBD2 (5 bases). Germline CDR1 is MNHEY and CDR2 is SVGAGI. V lost 8 bases to trimming and J lost 4 bases, with 11 bases between them. The CDR3 is 13 residues long. CDR3 DNA sequence: TGTGCCAGCGGACTTGTCAGCACCGGGGAGCTGTTTTTT. Translation gives CASGLVSTGELFF.

This chain links TRBV3-1 (or the pseudogene TRBV3-2) with TRBJ2-2; 10 nucleotides align to TRBD2. V lost 6 bases and J lost 4; bases outside the gene matches: 5. The CDR3 is 15 amino acids. Germline CDR1 reads LGHDT; CDR2 reads YNNKEL (reference sequence). The CDR3 DNA is TGTGCCAGCAGTCCGACTAGCGGGTCCACCGGGGAGCTGTTTTTT. Residues: CASSPTSGSTGELFF.

The rearrangement uses TRBV5-6 and TRBJ1-5, with 9 nucleotides matching TRBD1. This CDR3 spans 17 amino acids. The junction had 15 bases not matched to a gene; V was cut back by 4 bases and J by 7 bases. Germline V CDR1 and CDR2: SGHDT, YYEEEE. CDR3 amino acids: CASSRYRDRVRVQPQHF. Here the CDR3 DNA reads TGTGCCAGCAGCAGATACCGGGACAGGGTGAGAGTACAGCCCCAGCATTTT. Full variable domain (remainder filled in from reference TRBV5-6 and TRBJ1-5): DAGVTQSPTHLIKTRGQQVTLRCSPKSGHDTVSWYQQALGQGPQFIFQYYEEEERQRGNFPDRFSGHQFPNYSSELNVNALLLGDSALYLCASSRYRDRVRVQPQHFGDGTRLSIL.

The chain carries TRBV30 and TRBJ2-7; D gene ambiguous. The CDR3 loop spans 12 amino acids. Germline V lookup: CDR1 GTSNPN, CDR2 SVGIG (reference sequence). V shed 5 bases and J shed 0 bases, with 8 bases lying between them. CDR3 region: CAWGSLSYEQYF. The CDR3 nucleotides read TGTGCCTGGGGGTCCCTCTCCTACGAGCAGTACTTC.